This TCR beta chain derives from a study of T-cell reconstitution after alpha-beta-depleted transplantation in children. It was with unique molecular identifiers that the TCRbeta library was prepared. TCRdb reprocessed the PCR reads with MiXCR, giving one entry per CDR3 protein. The sample lists some 340,000 distinct CDR3 sequences; under 13% were seen once. Trimming cost V 1 base and J 15 bases, with 15 bases left between them. The CDR3 consists of 13 residues. The sequenced sample was PBMCs from the stem cell graft donor, obtained from the stem cell graft. J is TRBJ1-4 and V is TRBV12-3 or TRBV12-4; D remains ambiguous. The origin of this receptor is a human donor who donated a stem cell graft to a child with acute lymphoblastic leukemia. The CDR3 DNA follows: TGTGCCAGCAGTTTAGGCCCGGCCGTTGAGTTGTTTTTT. Its protein product is CASSLGPAVELFF.